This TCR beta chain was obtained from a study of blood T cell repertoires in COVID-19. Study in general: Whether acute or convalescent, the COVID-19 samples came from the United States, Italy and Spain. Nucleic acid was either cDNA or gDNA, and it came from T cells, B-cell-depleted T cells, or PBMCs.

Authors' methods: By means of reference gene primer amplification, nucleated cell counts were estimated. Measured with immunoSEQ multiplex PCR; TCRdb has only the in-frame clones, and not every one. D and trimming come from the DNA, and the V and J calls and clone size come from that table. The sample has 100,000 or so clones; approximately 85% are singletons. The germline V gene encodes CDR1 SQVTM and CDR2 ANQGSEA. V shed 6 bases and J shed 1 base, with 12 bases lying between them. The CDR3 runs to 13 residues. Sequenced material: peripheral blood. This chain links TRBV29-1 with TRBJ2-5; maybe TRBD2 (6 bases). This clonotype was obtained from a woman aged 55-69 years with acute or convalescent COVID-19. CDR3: CSVRKTSQETQYF. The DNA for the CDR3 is TGCAGCGTCAGAAAGACTAGCCAAGAGACCCAGTACTTC.